These 4 T cell receptor beta chains originate from one sample sequenced in a study of T cells after yellow fever vaccination. TCRdb passed the 5' RACE reads through MiXCR, listing each CDR3 protein once. This table has 300,000 to 400,000 distinct CDR3 sequences, around 4.1% appearing once. Material: PBMCs, obtained 5 days after the yellow fever booster vaccination. Receptors originate from a man aged 18-30 years who received the YFV17D yellow fever vaccine.

This clonotype was detected many times. The chain carries TRBV10-3 and TRBJ1-1; D not certain. Trimming cost V 2 bases and J 0 bases, with 4 bases left between them. Germline V lookup: CDR1 ENHRY, CDR2 SYGVKD. The CDR3 loop spans 13 amino acids. The CDR3 nucleotides read TGTGCCATCAGTGAGCCCTTGAACACTGAAGCTTTCTTT. Residues: CAISEPLNTEAFF.

There are a few counts of this clonotype. The chain has TRBV4-1 and TRBJ2-2; possible D gene TRBD1, 6 bases. Trimming shortened V by 3 bases and J by 6 bases, and 11 bases separated the two germline ends. Germline V CDR1 and CDR2: MGHRA, YSYEKL. The CDR3 totals 14 residues. DNA for the CDR3: TGCGCCAGCAGCCAGGGTACAGGGCCCGGGGAGCTGTTTTTT. This gives the protein CASSQGTGPGELFF.

This clonotype was seen a handful of times. This CDR3 reads CATGGDLADTQYF. Written as DNA, the CDR3 is TGTGCCACAGGGGGAGATTTGGCAGATACGCAGTATTTT. The chain is built from TRBV10-3 and TRBJ2-3; TRBD1 aligns across 7 bases. CDR1 is ENHRY, CDR2 SYGVKD, per germline. The V and J ends lost 10 bases and 4 bases, in that order; junction bases with no gene match: 8. This CDR3 comprises 13 residues.

Comments on this clonotype: The junction and the germline gene differ at one end; a read error may be behind it. This chain uses TRBV11-2 with TRBJ2-1, with D possibly TRBD2 on 5 matching bases. The CDR3 loop spans 11 amino acids. The germline V gene encodes CDR1 SGHAT and CDR2 FQNNGV. CDR3 sequence (DNA): TGTGCCTGCAGCCCCGGGGTAGGGCAGTTCTTC. This encodes CACSPGVGQFF.